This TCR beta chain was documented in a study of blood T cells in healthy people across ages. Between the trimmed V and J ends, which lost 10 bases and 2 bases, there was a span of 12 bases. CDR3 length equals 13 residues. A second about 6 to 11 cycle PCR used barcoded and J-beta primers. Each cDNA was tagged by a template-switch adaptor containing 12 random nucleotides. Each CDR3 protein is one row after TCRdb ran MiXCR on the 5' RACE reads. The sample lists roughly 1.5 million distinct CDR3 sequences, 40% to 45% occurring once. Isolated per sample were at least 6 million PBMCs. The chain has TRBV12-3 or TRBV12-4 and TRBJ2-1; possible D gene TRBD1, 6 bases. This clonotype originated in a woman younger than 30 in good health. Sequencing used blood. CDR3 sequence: CAINQGPYNEQFF. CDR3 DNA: TGTGCCATCAATCAGGGGCCCTACAATGAGCAGTTCTTC.